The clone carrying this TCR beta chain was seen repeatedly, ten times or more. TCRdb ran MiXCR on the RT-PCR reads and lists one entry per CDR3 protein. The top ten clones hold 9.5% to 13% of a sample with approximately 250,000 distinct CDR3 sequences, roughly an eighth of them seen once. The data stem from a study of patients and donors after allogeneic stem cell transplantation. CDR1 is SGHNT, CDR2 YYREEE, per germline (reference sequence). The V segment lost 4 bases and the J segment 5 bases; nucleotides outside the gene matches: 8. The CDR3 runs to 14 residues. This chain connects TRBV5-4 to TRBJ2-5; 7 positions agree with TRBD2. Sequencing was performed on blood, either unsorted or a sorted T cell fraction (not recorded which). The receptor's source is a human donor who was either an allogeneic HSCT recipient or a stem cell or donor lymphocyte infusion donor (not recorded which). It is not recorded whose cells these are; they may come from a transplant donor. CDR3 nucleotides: TGTGCCAGCAGCGGGGGGGTCTATCCGGAGACCCAGTACTTC. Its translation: CASSGGVYPETQYF.